This T cell receptor beta chain was sequenced in a study of cytomegalovirus exposure and HLA in healthy donors. V was pared by 7 bases and J by 1 base, with 22 bases between. CDR1 and CDR2 (germline): MNHEY, SMNVEV (reference sequence). The CDR3 is 17 residues long. In the PCR, 60 Vbeta and 13 Jbeta primers were used. TCRdb's table, derived via immunoSEQ multiplex PCR, lists solely in-frame clones and lacks some. The profile shows 150,000 to 200,000 clones, roughly 79% of them singletons. Sequenced material: PBMCs. This clonotype was obtained from a woman aged 40 to 50 in good health and CMV-seronegative. V and J are TRBV27 and TRBJ1-1; D gene uncertain. This CDR3 reads CASTSTAGGRRNTEAFF. CDR3 nucleotides: TGTGCCAGCACATCCACGGCAGGAGGAAGGAGGAACACTGAAGCTTTCTTT.